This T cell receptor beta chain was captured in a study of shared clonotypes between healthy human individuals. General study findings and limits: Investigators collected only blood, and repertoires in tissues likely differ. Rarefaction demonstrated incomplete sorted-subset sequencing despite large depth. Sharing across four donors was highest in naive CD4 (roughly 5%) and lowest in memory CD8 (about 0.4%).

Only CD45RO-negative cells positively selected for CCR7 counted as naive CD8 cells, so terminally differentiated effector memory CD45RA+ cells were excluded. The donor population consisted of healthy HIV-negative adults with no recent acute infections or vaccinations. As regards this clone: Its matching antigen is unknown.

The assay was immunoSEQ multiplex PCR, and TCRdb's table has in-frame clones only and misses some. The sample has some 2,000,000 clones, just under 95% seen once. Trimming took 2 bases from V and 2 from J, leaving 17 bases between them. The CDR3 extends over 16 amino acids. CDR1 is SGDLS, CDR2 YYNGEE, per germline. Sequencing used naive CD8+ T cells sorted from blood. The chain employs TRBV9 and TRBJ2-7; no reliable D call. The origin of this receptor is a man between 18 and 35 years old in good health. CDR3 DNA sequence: TGTGCCAGCAGCGTCTCAGGCTATGAGGCGACCTACGAGCAGTACTTC. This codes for CASSVSGYEATYEQYF.